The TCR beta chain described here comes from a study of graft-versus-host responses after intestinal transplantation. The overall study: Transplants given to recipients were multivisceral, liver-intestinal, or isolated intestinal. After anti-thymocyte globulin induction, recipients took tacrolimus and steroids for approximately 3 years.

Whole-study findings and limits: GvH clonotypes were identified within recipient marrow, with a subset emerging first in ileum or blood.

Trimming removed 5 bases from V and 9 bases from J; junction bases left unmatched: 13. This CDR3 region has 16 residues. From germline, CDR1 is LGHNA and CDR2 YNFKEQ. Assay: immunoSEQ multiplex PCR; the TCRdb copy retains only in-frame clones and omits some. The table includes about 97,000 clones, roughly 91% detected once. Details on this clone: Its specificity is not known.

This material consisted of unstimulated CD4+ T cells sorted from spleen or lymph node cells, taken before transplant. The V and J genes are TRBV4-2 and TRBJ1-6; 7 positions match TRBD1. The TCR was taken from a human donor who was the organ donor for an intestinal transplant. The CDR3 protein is CASSYSPGQTLSPLHF. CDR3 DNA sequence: TGTGCCAGCAGCTACAGCCCGGGACAGACGCTTTCACCCCTCCACTTT.